The 20 T cell receptor beta chains in this list originate from one sample, sequenced in a study of cytomegalovirus exposure and HLA in healthy donors. The PCR had 60 Vbeta and 13 Jbeta primers. The protocol was immunoSEQ multiplex PCR, while the TCRdb copy is restricted to in-frame clones and leaves out a portion. In the table there are roughly 63,000 clones, more than 60% of which are singletons. Sequenced input: PBMCs. These receptor sequences come from a middle-aged woman in good health and CMV-seropositive.

The rearrangement links TRBV27 to TRBJ2-7, with 12 bases aligning to TRBD2. Germline assignment: CDR1 MNHEY and CDR2 SMNVEV (reference sequence). V gave up 2 bases and J gave up 0 bases; unmatched junction bases: 11. The CDR3 is 19 amino acids. This chain's CDR3 is CASSLGLTSGGRSSYEQYF. The CDR3 coding sequence is TGTGCCAGCAGTTTAGGTTTGACTAGCGGGGGCCGGAGCTCCTACGAGCAGTACTTC.

The chain couples TRBV18 to TRBJ2-7, with 7 bases that match TRBD1. Germline loops: CDR1 KGHSH, CDR2 LQKENI. V lost 0 bases, J lost 4 bases, and 6 bases stayed unmatched. The CDR3 is made up of 15 amino acids. The DNA for the CDR3 is TGTGCCAGCTCACCACCTGCCCGGGACAGTTACGAGCAGTACTTC. Encoded protein: CASSPPARDSYEQYF.

V gene TRBV4-3 combines with J gene TRBJ1-2; TRBD1 is a possible D gene (5 bases). CDR3 length: 16 residues. The germline V gene encodes CDR1 LGHNA and CDR2 YSLEER. Between the trimmed V and J ends, which lost 2 bases and 7 bases, there was a span of 20 bases. In nucleotides, the CDR3 is TGCGCCAGCAGCCAATGGCTGACGGAGGGGACGGGTGGCTACACCTTC. It is translated as CASSQWLTEGTGGYTF.

This chain links TRBV4-1 with TRBJ2-1, with 11 bases aligning to TRBD2. Germline CDR1 is MGHRA and CDR2 is YSYEKL. V lost 4 bases to trimming and J lost 4 bases; unmatched junction nucleotides: 3. This CDR3 is built from 15 residues. The CDR3 coding sequence is TGCGCCAGCAGCCTGCGACTAGCGGGGTACAATGAGCAGTTCTTC. Residues: CASSLRLAGYNEQFF.

The chain couples TRBV30 to TRBJ1-1; possibly TRBD1 for D (6 bases). Germline CDR1 reads GTSNPN; CDR2 reads SVGIG (reference sequence). Deletions cut 4 bases from V and 10 bases from J, with 19 bases between. CDR3 length: 13 residues. The CDR3 region is CAWTRGHRAIAFF. The CDR3 region has the DNA TGTGCCTGGACCCGAGGGCACAGGGCGATAGCTTTCTTT.

The chain couples TRBV12-5 to TRBJ2-2, with TRBD1 identical over 9 bases. Germline CDR1 LGHNT, CDR2 FRNRAP. CDR3 length: 18 amino acids. V lost 0 bases, J lost 6 bases, and 11 bases stayed unmatched. The CDR3 DNA is TGTGCTAGTGGTTTGGTTCTGGGACAGGGCAGAGTAGCCGGGGAGCTGTTTTTT. It encodes CASGLVLGQGRVAGELFF.

The chain couples TRBV15 to TRBJ2-7; 7 positions match TRBD1. The CDR3 is 17 residues long. Trimming at V came to 2 bases and at J to 4 bases, leaving 14 bases not matched to a gene. CDR1 LNHNV and CDR2 YYDKDF come from the germline V gene (reference sequence). CDR3 nucleotide sequence: TGTGCCACCAGCAGATGGGTCGGAGACAGGGTTGGGTACGAGCAGTACTTC. This gives the protein CATSRWVGDRVGYEQYF.

V usage is TRBV18 and J usage is TRBJ2-3, with D possibly being TRBD2 (7 bases). The CDR3 runs to 15 residues. V was shortened by 3 bases and J by 2 bases, with 12 bases between the two germline ends. In germline, CDR1 is KGHSH, CDR2 LQKENI. CDR3 sequence (DNA): TGTGCCAGCTCACCGACGGGGGGCCCCACAGATACGCAGTATTTT. Amino acid sequence: CASSPTGGPTDTQYF.

This chain links TRBV9 with TRBJ1-2, with TRBD1 matching 9 bases. Germline V gives CDR1 SGDLS, CDR2 YYNGEE. The CDR3 length is 15 residues. Trimming took 5 bases from V and 1 from J; bases not matched to a gene: 6. The CDR3 DNA sequence: TGTGCCAGCAGTCCGGGACAGGGCCTTAACTATGGCTACACCTTC. Translated: CASSPGQGLNYGYTF. Based on the CDR3 plus reference TRBV9 and TRBJ1-2, the full variable domain is DSGVTQTPKHLITATGQRVTLRCSPRSGDLSVYWYQQSLDQGLQFLIQYYNGEERAKGNILERFSAQQFPDLHSELNLSSLELGDSALYFCASSPGQGLNYGYTFGSGTRLTVV.

The chain has TRBV19 and TRBJ2-6; the D gene is possibly TRBD1 (6 bases). The CDR3 has 17 amino acids. The germline V gene has CDR1 LNHDA and CDR2 SQIVND (reference sequence). V lost 3 bases and J lost 2, with 14 bases in between. The CDR3 loop reads CASSIRTASTGANVLTF. DNA for the CDR3: TGTGCCAGTAGTATCCGGACAGCTTCTACTGGGGCCAACGTCCTGACTTTC.

This chain joins TRBV10-2 and TRBJ2-3, with a weak D call TRBD1 (5 bases). CDR3 length: 19 residues. The V gene's germline CDR1 is WSHSY and CDR2 SAAADI. V was clipped by 2 bases and J by 2 bases, with 23 bases between them. The DNA of the CDR3 is TGCGCCAGCAGTGAGCTTAGGGGTCTCTTCCCAGGCCCCACAGATACGCAGTATTTT. Translated, it gives CASSELRGLFPGPTDTQYF.

The chain recombines TRBV5-1 with TRBJ1-2, with D unresolved. The CDR3 is 15 residues long. With 0 bases removed from V and 6 bases from J, the gap between germline ends came to 15 bases. CDR1 and CDR2 (germline): SGHRS, YFSETQ. The CDR3 here is CASSLDVTTVNGYTF. DNA of the CDR3: TGCGCCAGCAGCTTGGATGTGACAACCGTGAATGGCTACACCTTC. Complete variable domain (other parts from reference TRBV5-1 and TRBJ1-2): KAGVTQTPRYLIKTRGQQVTLSCSPISGHRSVSWYQQTPGQGLQFLFEYFSETQRNKGNFPGRFSGRQFSNSRSEMNVSTLELGDSALYLCASSLDVTTVNGYTFGSGTRLTVV.

V usage is TRBV28 and J usage is TRBJ2-3; TRBD2 matches at 8 bases. CDR1 is MDHEN and CDR2 is SYDVKM in the germline V gene. The CDR3 totals 15 residues. V dropped 6 bases and J dropped 0; count of bases not matched to a gene: 5. Written as DNA, the CDR3 is TGTGCCAGCAGCCGAGCGGGGGTTAGCACAGATACGCAGTATTTT. Protein product: CASSRAGVSTDTQYF.

This clone was seen a few times. This sequence joins TRBV5-4 and TRBJ2-3, with TRBD2 identical over 14 bases. Germline V gene data show CDR1 as SGHNT and CDR2 as YYREEE (reference sequence). The CDR3 totals 18 residues. Trimming cost V 3 bases and J 1 base; bases outside gene matches: 7. The CDR3 sequence is CASSSRLAGGPGTDTQYF. The CDR3, as DNA: TGTGCCAGCAGCTCTAGACTAGCGGGGGGGCCGGGCACAGATACGCAGTATTTT.

This clone occurred a few times. The chain joins TRBV6-1 to TRBJ2-7; 9 bases are a match to TRBD1. CDR1 is MNHNS, CDR2 SASEGT, per germline. Trimming cost V 6 bases and J 7 bases; bases outside gene matches: 10. CDR3 size: 14 residues. This CDR3 reads CASRENRGLGEQYF. CDR3 nucleotides: TGTGCCAGCAGGGAAAACAGGGGGCTAGGGGAGCAGTACTTC.

With respect to this clone: The same CDR3 can be traced to other DNA sequences in this sample. V gene TRBV9 combines with J gene TRBJ1-4; 10 nucleotides agree with TRBD1. CDR3 length: 13 residues. Germline CDR1 SGDLS, CDR2 YYNGEE. The junction had 2 bases not matched to a gene; V was cut back by 3 bases and J by 9 bases. The CDR3 DNA follows: TGTGCCAGCAGCGGACAGGGGGCCCAAAAACTGTTTTTT. It yields the protein CASSGQGAQKLFF.

The V and J genes are TRBV27 and TRBJ2-2; 8 bases match TRBD2. J lost 1 base, V lost 2 bases, and 6 bases had no gene match. Germline CDR1 and CDR2: MNHEY and SMNVEV (reference sequence). The CDR3 totals 17 residues. CDR3 in DNA: TGTGCCAGCAGTTTAACATGGGCGGGGGGGAACACCGGGGAGCTGTTTTTT. This encodes CASSLTWAGGNTGELFF.

J is TRBJ2-7 and V is TRBV27, with a tentative D call TRBD2 (6 bases). V lost 3 bases, J lost 4 bases, and 16 bases lay in between. CDR1 and CDR2 (germline): MNHEY, SMNVEV (reference sequence). This CDR3 region has 15 residues. Here the CDR3 DNA reads TGTGCCAGCAGTTTGGCGCTGGAGGGCGAGTACGAGCAGTACTTC. Translation: CASSLALEGEYEQYF.

The chain carries TRBV19 and TRBJ2-1; 9 bases fit TRBD2. Trimming took 3 bases from V and 8 from J; bases not matched to a gene: 17. CDR3 length: 18 amino acids. Germline assignment: CDR1 LNHDA and CDR2 SQIVND (reference sequence). CDR3: CASSMRGTSLTPLDEQFF. As DNA, the CDR3 is TGTGCCAGTAGTATGAGGGGGACTAGCCTTACGCCACTCGATGAGCAGTTCTTC.

This chain uses TRBV15 with TRBJ1-4; 11 bases align to TRBD1. V shed 0 bases, J shed 6 bases, and the junction held 0 bases outside the gene matches. Germline assignment: CDR1 LNHNV and CDR2 YYDKDF (reference sequence). CDR3 length equals 15 residues. The CDR3 sequence: CATSREGQGDEKLFF. In nucleotides, the CDR3 is TGTGCCACCAGCAGAGAGGGACAGGGGGATGAAAAACTGTTTTTT.